The rows below give T cell receptor beta chains drawn from one sample of a study of T cell responses to AZD1222 COVID-19 vaccine. Profiled with immunoSEQ multiplex PCR; TCRdb holds only in-frame clones, not every one. The repertoire holds 150,000 to 200,000 clones, with 90% to 95% as singletons. Sequencing used peripheral blood, obtained on day 0 of AZD1222 vaccination. The origin of the receptors is an adult in good health. Each CDR3 is given with its conserved first and last residue. D genes are given only for firm matches. Clone size is given for some rows only: seen once, a few or many times, or a class if the clone is expanded.

v_call	j_call	d_call	clone_size	cdr3_aa	cdr3_nt
TRBV5-1	TRBJ1-2	NA	NA	CASSPGFVSLTGYGYTF	TGCGCCAGCAGCCCTGGATTCGTTTCCCTCACTGGCTATGGCTACACCTTC
TRBV3-1/TRBV3-2	TRBJ2-7	TRBD1	NA	CASSRGQGVYEQYF	TGTGCCAGCAGCCGCGGACAGGGCGTCTACGAGCAGTACTTC
TRBV19	TRBJ1-1	NA	NA	CASRNPRADTEAFF	TGTGCCAGTAGGAACCCCCGGGCCGACACTGAAGCTTTCTTT
TRBV19	TRBJ1-2	TRBD1	NA	CASKGQGLGYTF	TGTGCCAGTAAGGGACAGGGCTTGGGCTACACCTTC
TRBV5-1	TRBJ1-5	NA	NA	CASSIQGDQPQHF	TGCGCCAGCAGCATACAGGGAGATCAGCCCCAGCATTTT
TRBV28	TRBJ2-2	NA	NA	CASSRQRYLNTGELFF	TGTGCCAGCAGTCGACAGAGGTACTTGAACACCGGGGAGCTGTTTTTT
TRBV5-4	TRBJ2-3	NA	NA	CASSSGPHTDTQYF	TGTGCCAGCAGCTCGGGACCCCACACAGATACGCAGTATTTT
TRBV11-2	TRBJ1-2	NA	NA	CASSFEYSGGTDYGYTF	TGTGCCAGCAGCTTCGAATATTCCGGGGGGACCGACTATGGCTACACCTTC
TRBV27	TRBJ1-2	TRBD1	NA	CASSPIRDRRIFNYGYTF	TGTGCCAGCAGCCCGATCCGGGACAGGCGTATCTTTAACTATGGCTACACCTTC
TRBV18	TRBJ1-5	NA	NA	CASSPGSDQPQHF	TGTGCCAGCTCACCGGGCAGTGATCAGCCCCAGCATTTT
TRBV28	TRBJ2-7	TRBD1	NA	CASSFGQGAREQYF	TGTGCCAGCAGTTTCGGGCAGGGGGCGCGAGAGCAGTACTTC
TRBV11-2	TRBJ2-7	TRBD2	NA	CASSPPTWTSAAYEQYF	TGTGCCAGCAGCCCCCCGACTTGGACTAGCGCCGCCTACGAGCAGTACTTC
TRBV7-9	TRBJ1-2	NA	NA	CASSLEGRRGYTF	TGTGCCAGCAGCTTAGAGGGACGGCGCGGCTACACCTTC
TRBV4-2	TRBJ2-3	NA	NA	CASSQDSDTQYF	TGTGCCAGCAGCCAAGACTCAGATACGCAGTATTTT
TRBV25-1	TRBJ1-1	TRBD1	NA	CASSNDRVTEAFF	TGTGCCAGCAGTAATGACAGGGTTACTGAAGCTTTCTTT
TRBV13	TRBJ1-1	TRBD1	NA	CASTQDRGRTEAFF	TGTGCCAGCACACAGGACAGGGGGCGGACTGAAGCTTTCTTT
TRBV3-1/TRBV3-2	TRBJ2-3	NA	NA	CASSQHGGKDTQYF	TGTGCCAGCAGCCAACATGGGGGAAAAGATACGCAGTATTTT
TRBV12-3/TRBV12-4	TRBJ2-5	NA	NA	CASSFSVGETQYF	TGTGCCAGCAGTTTCAGTGTAGGAGAGACCCAGTACTTC
TRBV5-1	TRBJ1-2	TRBD1	NA	CASSEGTPGQGNGYTF	TGCGCCAGCAGCGAGGGAACTCCGGGACAGGGGAATGGCTACACCTTC
TRBV3-1/TRBV3-2	TRBJ1-6	TRBD1	NA	CASSLDRGHSPLHF	TGTGCCAGCAGCCTGGACAGGGGCCATTCACCCCTCCACTTT
TRBV7-9	TRBJ2-7	TRBD2	NA	CASSSWTSGTYEQYF	TGTGCCAGCAGCTCCTGGACTAGCGGAACCTACGAGCAGTACTTC
TRBV6-1	TRBJ2-6	NA	NA	CASSEVSEGITGANVLTF	TGTGCCAGCAGTGAAGTATCTGAGGGAATCACTGGGGCCAACGTCCTGACTTTC
TRBV7-6	TRBJ2-5	NA	NA	CASSLDGGRETQYF	TGTGCCAGCAGCTTAGATGGGGGCAGGGAGACCCAGTACTTC
TRBV7-3	TRBJ2-5	NA	NA	CASSSVATQETQYF	TGTGCCAGCAGCTCCGTGGCGACTCAAGAGACCCAGTACTTC
TRBV12-3/TRBV12-4	TRBJ2-5	NA	NA	CASNTGSRAQYF	TGTGCCAGCAATACAGGTAGTCGGGCCCAGTACTTC
TRBV7-2	TRBJ2-7	TRBD1	few	CASTLDRGPYEQYF	TGTGCCAGCACCCTGGACAGGGGGCCCTACGAGCAGTACTTC
TRBV2	TRBJ1-1	NA	NA	CASSRNTEAFF	TGTGCCAGCAGTCGGAACACTGAAGCTTTCTTT
TRBV3-1/TRBV3-2	TRBJ1-6	NA	NA	CASSQGGGQGSPLHF	TGTGCCAGCAGCCAAGGCGGGGGGCAGGGGTCACCCCTCCACTTT
TRBV27	TRBJ2-5	TRBD1	NA	CASRITGGETQYF	TGTGCCAGCAGAATTACAGGGGGGGAGACCCAGTACTTC
TRBV25-1	TRBJ1-4	NA	NA	CASSEGGTANEKLFF	TGTGCCAGCAGTGAAGGGGGAACGGCTAATGAAAAACTGTTTTTT
TRBV10-2	TRBJ2-1	TRBD2	NA	CASIGLAGAYNEQFF	TGCGCCAGCATCGGACTAGCGGGAGCATACAATGAGCAGTTCTTC
TRBV30	TRBJ2-3	NA	NA	CAWSVLAVGTDTQYF	TGTGCCTGGAGTGTATTAGCGGTAGGCACAGATACGCAGTATTTT
TRBV6-5	TRBJ1-1	TRBD1	NA	CASKIRTGHTEAFF	TGTGCCAGCAAAATTCGGACAGGGCATACTGAAGCTTTCTTT
TRBV5-4	TRBJ1-2	NA	NA	CASSLTGASYTF	TGTGCCAGCAGCTTGACCGGCGCCAGCTACACCTTC
TRBV4-2	TRBJ2-1	NA	once	CASRKAELGGVWSSYNEQFF	TGTGCCAGCAGGAAAGCCGAATTAGGGGGAGTTTGGAGCTCCTACAATGAGCAGTTCTTC
TRBV19	TRBJ1-5	NA	NA	CASSAGYSNQPQHF	TGTGCCAGTAGCGCGGGGTACAGCAATCAGCCCCAGCATTTT
TRBV13	TRBJ1-1	NA	NA	CASSTGRLTEAFF	TGTGCCAGCAGCACGGGGAGACTGACTGAAGCTTTCTTT
TRBV4-1	TRBJ1-3	NA	NA	CASSQDTGRDTIYF	TGCGCCAGCAGCCAAGATACGGGCAGGGACACCATATATTTT
TRBV30	TRBJ2-5	NA	NA	CAWSVSGPETQYF	TGTGCCTGGAGTGTCTCGGGACCTGAGACCCAGTACTTC
TRBV19	TRBJ2-2	NA	once	CASSKDSPRGELFF	TGTGCCAGTAGCAAAGACTCACCTCGCGGGGAGCTGTTTTTT
TRBV19	TRBJ1-6	TRBD1	NA	CASKPGQKLYSPLHF	TGTGCCAGTAAACCGGGACAGAAGCTTTATTCACCCCTCCACTTT
TRBV5-1	TRBJ2-6	TRBD1	NA	CASRQETGTGANVLTF	TGCGCCAGCAGACAAGAGACAGGGACTGGGGCCAACGTCCTGACTTTC
TRBV30	TRBJ2-7	NA	NA	CAWSVKPGEQYF	TGTGCCTGGAGTGTAAAACCGGGGGAGCAGTACTTC
TRBV29-1	TRBJ1-5	NA	NA	CSVALAGEPQPQHF	TGCAGCGTTGCCCTGGCAGGGGAGCCTCAGCCCCAGCATTTT
TRBV11-2	TRBJ2-1	TRBD1	NA	CASIRTGNNEQFF	TGTGCCAGCATCCGGACAGGGAACAATGAGCAGTTCTTC
TRBV10-3	TRBJ2-7	NA	NA	CAISEDYEQYF	TGTGCCATCAGTGAGGACTACGAGCAGTACTTC
TRBV28	TRBJ2-1	TRBD2	NA	CASSLSGKKNNEQFF	TGTGCCAGCAGCCTAAGCGGGAAGAAAAACAATGAGCAGTTCTTC
TRBV29-1	TRBJ2-1	NA	once	CSVAQPGPSNNEQFF	TGCAGCGTTGCCCAACCGGGACCCAGTAACAATGAGCAGTTCTTC